One T cell receptor (beta chain) is described in this entry. The target antigen is unknown. This specimen belongs to a study of cytomegalovirus exposure and HLA in healthy donors. Study-level background: In a previous analysis, nearly 120 million unique TCR beta sequences were found from some 180 million T cells. Findings and caveats of the study: Most TCR sequences were uncommon, yet certain public TCRs appeared in many donors.

The CDR3 has 14 residues. CDR1 and CDR2 from the germline V gene are MDHEN and SYDVKM. V was pared by 6 bases and J by 4 bases, with 8 bases of the junction left unmatched. 60 Vbeta and 13 Jbeta primers were used in PCR. Assay: immunoSEQ multiplex PCR; the TCRdb copy retains only in-frame clones and omits some. The profile shows roughly 130,000 clones, approximately 80% of them singletons. The sequenced sample was PBMCs. The rearrangement joins TRBV28 to TRBJ1-2; 7 bases map to TRBD1. The sequence came from a woman aged 40 to 50 in good health and CMV-seronegative. CDR3 amino acids: CASSSNRGSYGYTF. For the CDR3, the DNA is TGTGCCAGCAGCTCAAACAGGGGATCCTATGGCTACACCTTC.